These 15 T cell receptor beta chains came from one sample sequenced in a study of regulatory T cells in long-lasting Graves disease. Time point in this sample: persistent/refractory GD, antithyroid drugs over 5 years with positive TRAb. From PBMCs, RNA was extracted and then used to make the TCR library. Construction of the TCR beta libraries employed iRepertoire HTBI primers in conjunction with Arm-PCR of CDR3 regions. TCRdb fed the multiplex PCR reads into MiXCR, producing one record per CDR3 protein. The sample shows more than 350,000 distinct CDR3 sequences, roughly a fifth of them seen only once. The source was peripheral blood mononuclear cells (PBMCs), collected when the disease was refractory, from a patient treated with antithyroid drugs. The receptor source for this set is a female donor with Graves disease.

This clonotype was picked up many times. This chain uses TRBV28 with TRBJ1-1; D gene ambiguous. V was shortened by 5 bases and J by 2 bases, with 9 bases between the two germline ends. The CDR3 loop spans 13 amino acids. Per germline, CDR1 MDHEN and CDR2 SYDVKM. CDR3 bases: TGTGCCAGCAGTGTTACAGCCAACACTGAAGCTTTCTTT. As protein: CASSVTANTEAFF. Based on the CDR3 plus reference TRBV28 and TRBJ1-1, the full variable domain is DVKVTQSSRYLVKRTGEKVFLECVQDMDHENMFWYRQDPGLGLRLIYFSYDVKMKEKGDIPEGYSVSREKKERFSLILESASTNQTSMYLCASSVTANTEAFFGQGTRLTVV.

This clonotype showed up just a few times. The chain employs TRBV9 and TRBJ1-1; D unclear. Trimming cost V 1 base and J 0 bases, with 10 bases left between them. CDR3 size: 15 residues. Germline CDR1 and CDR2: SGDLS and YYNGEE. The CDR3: CASSVLGVMNTEAFF. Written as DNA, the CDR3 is TGTGCCAGCAGCGTACTCGGGGTAATGAACACTGAAGCTTTCTTT. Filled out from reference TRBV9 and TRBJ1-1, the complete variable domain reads DSGVTQTPKHLITATGQRVTLRCSPRSGDLSVYWYQQSLDQGLQFLIQYYNGEERAKGNILERFSAQQFPDLHSELNLSSLELGDSALYFCASSVLGVMNTEAFFGQGTRLTVV.

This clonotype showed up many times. The CDR3 coding sequence is TGTGCCAGCAGTGAACCGGACAGGGAAACGGCAGAGACCCAGTACTTC. Amino acids: CASSEPDRETAETQYF. The chain carries TRBV25-1 and TRBJ2-5, with 8 bases matching TRBD1. The CDR3 contains 16 residues. Losses at the gene ends were 2 bases for V and 4 bases for J; bases not matched to a gene: 9. The V gene's germline CDR1 is MGHDK and CDR2 SYGVNS.

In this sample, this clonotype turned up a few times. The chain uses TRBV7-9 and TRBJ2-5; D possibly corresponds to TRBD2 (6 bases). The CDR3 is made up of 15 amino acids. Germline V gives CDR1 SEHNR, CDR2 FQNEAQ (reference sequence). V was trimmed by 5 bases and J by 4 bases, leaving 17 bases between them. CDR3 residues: CASSRERVRRETQYF. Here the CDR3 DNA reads TGTGCCAGCAGCCGGGAGAGGGTTAGGCGAGAGACCCAGTACTTC.

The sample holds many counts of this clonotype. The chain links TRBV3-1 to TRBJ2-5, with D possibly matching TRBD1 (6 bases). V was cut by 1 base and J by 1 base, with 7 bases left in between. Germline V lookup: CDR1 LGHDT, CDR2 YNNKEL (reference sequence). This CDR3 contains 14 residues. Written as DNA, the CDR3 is TGTGCCAGCAGCCAAGCAGGGGCCCAAGAGACCCAGTACTTC. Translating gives CASSQAGAQETQYF.

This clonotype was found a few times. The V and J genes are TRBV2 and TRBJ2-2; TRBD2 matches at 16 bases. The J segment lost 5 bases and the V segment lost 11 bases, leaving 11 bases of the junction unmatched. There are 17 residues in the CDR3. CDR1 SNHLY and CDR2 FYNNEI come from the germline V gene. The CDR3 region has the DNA TGTGCCCGAGCAGGGGGACTAGCGGGAGGGAGAACCGGGGAGCTGTTTTTT. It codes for CARAGGLAGGRTGELFF.

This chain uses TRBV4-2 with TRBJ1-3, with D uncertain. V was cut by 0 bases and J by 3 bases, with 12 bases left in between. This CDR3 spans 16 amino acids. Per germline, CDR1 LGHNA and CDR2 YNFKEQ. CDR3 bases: TGTGCCAGCAGCCAAGATATAAGCGCCGGTGGAAACACCATATATTTT. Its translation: CASSQDISAGGNTIYF.

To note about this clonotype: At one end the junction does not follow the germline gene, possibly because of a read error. In DNA form, the CDR3 reads TGCGCCAGCAGCCAAGAATCGTCATCCGAGACCCAGTACTTC. Protein sequence: CASSQESSSETQYF. This chain links TRBV7-9 with TRBJ2-5; no firm D call. The CDR3 consists of 14 residues. Germline V gene lookup returns CDR1 SEHNR and CDR2 FQNEAQ (reference sequence). Drawing the rest from reference TRBV7-9 and TRBJ2-5, the complete variable domain is DTGVSQNPRHKITKRGQNVTFRCDPISEHNRLYWYRQTLGQGPEFLTYFQNEAQLEKSRLLSDRFSAERPKGSFSTLEIQRTEQGDSAMYLCASSQESSSETQYFGPGTRLLVL.

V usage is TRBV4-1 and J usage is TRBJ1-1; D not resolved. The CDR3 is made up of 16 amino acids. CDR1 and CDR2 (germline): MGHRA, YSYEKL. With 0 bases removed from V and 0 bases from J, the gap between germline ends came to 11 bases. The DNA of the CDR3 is TGCGCCAGCAGCCAAGAATGGGGTGGACTGAACACTGAAGCTTTCTTT. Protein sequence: CASSQEWGGLNTEAFF.

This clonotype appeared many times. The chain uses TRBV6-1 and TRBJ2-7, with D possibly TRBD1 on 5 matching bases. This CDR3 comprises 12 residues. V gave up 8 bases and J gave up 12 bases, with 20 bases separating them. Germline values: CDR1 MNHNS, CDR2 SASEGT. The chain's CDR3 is CASDRTPRRRYF. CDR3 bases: TGTGCCAGCGACAGAACCCCCCGTCGGCGGTACTTC.

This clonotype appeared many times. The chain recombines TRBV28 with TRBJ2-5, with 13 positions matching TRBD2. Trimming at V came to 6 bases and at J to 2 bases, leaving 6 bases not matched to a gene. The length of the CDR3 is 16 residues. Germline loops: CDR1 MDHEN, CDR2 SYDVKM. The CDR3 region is CASRRGTSGKQETQYF. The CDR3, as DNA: TGTGCCAGCAGACGTGGGACTAGCGGGAAGCAAGAGACCCAGTACTTC.

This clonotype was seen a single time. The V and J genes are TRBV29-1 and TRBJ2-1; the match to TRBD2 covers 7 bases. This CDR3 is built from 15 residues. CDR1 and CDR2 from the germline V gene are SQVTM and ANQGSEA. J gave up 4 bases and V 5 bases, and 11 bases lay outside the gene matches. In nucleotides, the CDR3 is TGCAGCGTTCTCGGGCGGGAGCTGGATTACAATGAGCAGTTCTTC. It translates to CSVLGRELDYNEQFF.

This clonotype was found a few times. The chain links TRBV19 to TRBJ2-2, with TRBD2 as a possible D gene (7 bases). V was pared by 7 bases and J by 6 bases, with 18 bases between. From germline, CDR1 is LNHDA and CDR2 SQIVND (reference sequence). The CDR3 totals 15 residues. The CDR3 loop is CASNPGTGGSGELFF. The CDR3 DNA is TGTGCCAGTAACCCCGGGACGGGGGGCTCCGGGGAGCTGTTTTTT.

In nucleotides, the CDR3 is TGTGCCAGCAGCTGGGGACAGGGGGCCTACAATGAGCAGTTCTTC. The encoded protein is CASSWGQGAYNEQFF. The chain uses TRBV27 and TRBJ2-1; 11 nucleotides agree with TRBD1. Germline V CDR1 and CDR2: MNHEY, SMNVEV (reference sequence). The CDR3 has 15 residues. V trimming: 6 bases; J trimming: 2 bases; junction bases outside the gene matches: 3.

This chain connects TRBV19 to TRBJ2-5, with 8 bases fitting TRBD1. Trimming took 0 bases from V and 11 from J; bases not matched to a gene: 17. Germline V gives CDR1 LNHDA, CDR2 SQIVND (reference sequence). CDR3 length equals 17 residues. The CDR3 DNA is TGTGCCAGTAGTATAGATGGTACCGGGACAGGTCTCACCCGGCAGTACTTC. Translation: CASSIDGTGTGLTRQYF.